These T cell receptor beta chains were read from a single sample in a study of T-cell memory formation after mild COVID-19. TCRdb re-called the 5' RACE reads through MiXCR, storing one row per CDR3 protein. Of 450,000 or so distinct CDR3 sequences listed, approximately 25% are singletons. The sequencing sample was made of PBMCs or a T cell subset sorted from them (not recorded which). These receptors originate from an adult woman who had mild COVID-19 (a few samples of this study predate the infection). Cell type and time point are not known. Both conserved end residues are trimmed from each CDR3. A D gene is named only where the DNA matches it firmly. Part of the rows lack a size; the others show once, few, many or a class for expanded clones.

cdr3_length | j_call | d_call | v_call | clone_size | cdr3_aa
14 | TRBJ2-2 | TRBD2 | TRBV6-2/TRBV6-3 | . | ASSYSTSGRSRELF
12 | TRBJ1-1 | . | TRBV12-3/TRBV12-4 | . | ASSFLGQPAAAF
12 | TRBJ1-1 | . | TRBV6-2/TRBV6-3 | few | ASSSPYRPGSGF
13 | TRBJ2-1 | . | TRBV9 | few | ASSVDGRDRNEQF
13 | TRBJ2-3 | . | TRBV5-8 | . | ASSPTRTGRDTQY
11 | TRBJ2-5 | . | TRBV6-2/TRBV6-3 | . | ASSYPGRETQY
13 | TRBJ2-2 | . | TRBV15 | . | ATGGPGQSAGELF
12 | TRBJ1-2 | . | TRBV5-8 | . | ASSFEWSNYGYT
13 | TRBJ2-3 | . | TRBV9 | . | ASTPEWSSTDTQY
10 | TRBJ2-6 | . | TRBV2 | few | ASNAGANVLT
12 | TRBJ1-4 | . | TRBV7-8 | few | ASSFGVGNEKLF
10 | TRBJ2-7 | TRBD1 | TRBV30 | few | ALHDRAFQQY
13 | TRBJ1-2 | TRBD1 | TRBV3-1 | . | ASSQGTGEYYGYT
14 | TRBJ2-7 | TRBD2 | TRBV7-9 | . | ASSPLGGTRDYEQY
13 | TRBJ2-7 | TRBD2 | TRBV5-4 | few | ASSPGGGGLYEQY
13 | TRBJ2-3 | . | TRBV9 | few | ASSLGPPRTDTQY
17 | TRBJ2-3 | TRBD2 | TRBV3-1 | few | ASSQEILGLADSTDTQY
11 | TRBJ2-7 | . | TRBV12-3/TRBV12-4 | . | ASSFTDPYEQY
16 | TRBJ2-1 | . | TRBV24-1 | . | ATSDRDGADSSYNEQF
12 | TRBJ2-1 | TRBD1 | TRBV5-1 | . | ASSFGTGTGQQF
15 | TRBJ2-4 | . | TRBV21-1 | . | ASSKVDRDDSGNIQY
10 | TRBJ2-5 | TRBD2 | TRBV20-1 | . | SARGGGETQY
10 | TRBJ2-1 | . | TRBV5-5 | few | ASSLVGDWQF
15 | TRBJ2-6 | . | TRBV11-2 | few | ASSFNRVDSGANVLT
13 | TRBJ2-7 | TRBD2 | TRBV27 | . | ASSYSSGRVHEQY
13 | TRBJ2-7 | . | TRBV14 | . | ASSQADYRAPEQY
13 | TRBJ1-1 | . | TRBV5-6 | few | ASSLGTGLAERAF
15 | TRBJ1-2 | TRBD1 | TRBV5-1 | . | ASSQQRLGQGLAGYT
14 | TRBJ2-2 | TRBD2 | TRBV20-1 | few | SASRGLAGDTGELF
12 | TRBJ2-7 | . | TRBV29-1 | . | SVVVGLQTYEQY
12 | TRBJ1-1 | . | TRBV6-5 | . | ASRLTGEDTEAF
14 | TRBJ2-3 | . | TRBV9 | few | ASSSPPGLDTDTQY
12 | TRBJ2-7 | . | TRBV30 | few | AWRTTGQKNEQY
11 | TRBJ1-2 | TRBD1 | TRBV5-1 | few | ASGTGSNYGYT
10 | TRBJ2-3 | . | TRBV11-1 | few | ASSLFADTQY
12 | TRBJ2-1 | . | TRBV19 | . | ASSSVRQGNEQF
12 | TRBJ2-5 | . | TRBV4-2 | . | ASSQAAIVETQY
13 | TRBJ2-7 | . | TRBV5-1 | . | ASSLETGIGYEQY
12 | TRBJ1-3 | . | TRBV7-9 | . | ASSFFLDRDTIY
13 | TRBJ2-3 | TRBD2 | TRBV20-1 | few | SARELAGVGDTQY
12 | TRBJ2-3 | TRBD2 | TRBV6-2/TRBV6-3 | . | ASSGTSGADTQY
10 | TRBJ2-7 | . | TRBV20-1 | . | SVPGQDYEQY
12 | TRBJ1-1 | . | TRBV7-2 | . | ASSLIMGLTEAF
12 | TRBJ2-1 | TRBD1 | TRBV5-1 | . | ASSLGTDYNEQF
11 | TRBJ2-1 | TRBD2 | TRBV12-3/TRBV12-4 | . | ASSSPSGNEQF
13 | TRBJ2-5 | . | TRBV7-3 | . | ASSFGRTGQETQY
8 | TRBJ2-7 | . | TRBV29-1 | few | SVVNYEQY
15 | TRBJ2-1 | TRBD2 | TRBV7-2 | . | ASSLGLLAGGRNEQF
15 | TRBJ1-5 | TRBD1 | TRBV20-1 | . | SAEEQRGGTANQPQH
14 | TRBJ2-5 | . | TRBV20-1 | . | SARVGPGVNQETQY
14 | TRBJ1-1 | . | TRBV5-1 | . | ASSLGHGMGNTEAF
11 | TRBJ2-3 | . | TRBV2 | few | AMWDPSTDTQY
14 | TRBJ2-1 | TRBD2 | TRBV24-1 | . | ATSEGGLAGGYEQF
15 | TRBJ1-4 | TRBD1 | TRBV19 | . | ASSAPRQGVTNEKLF